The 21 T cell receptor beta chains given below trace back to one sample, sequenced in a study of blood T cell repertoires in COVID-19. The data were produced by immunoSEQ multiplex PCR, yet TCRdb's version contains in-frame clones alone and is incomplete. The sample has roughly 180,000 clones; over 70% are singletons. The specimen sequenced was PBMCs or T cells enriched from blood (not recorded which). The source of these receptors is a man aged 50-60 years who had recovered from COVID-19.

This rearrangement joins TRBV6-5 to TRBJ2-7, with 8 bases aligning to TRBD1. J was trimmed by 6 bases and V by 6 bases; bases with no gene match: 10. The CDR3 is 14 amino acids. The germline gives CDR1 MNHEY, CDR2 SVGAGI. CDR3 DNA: TGTGCCAGCAGCCGAGGACCAGACAGGGGCGAGCAGTACTTC. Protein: CASSRGPDRGEQYF.

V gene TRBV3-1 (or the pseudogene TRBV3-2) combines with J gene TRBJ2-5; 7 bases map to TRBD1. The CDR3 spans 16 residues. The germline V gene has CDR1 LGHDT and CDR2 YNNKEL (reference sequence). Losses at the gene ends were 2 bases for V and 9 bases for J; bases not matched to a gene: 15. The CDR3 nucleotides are TGTGCCAGCAGCCAATCTTTCAGGGGGAGTTTAAGGGCCCAGTACTTC. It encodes CASSQSFRGSLRAQYF.

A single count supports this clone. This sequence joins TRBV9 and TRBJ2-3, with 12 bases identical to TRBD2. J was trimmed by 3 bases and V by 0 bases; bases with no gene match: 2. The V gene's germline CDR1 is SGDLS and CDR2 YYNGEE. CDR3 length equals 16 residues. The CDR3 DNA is TGTGCCAGCAGCGTAGGGACTAGCGGGGCTACAGATACGCAGTATTTT. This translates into CASSVGTSGATDTQYF. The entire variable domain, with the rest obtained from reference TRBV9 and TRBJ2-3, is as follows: DSGVTQTPKHLITATGQRVTLRCSPRSGDLSVYWYQQSLDQGLQFLIQYYNGEERAKGNILERFSAQQFPDLHSELNLSSLELGDSALYFCASSVGTSGATDTQYFGPGTRLTVL.

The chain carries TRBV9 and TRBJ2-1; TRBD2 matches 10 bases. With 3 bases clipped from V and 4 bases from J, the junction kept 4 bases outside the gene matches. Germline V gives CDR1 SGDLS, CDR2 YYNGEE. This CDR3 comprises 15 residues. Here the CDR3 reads CASSGTSGVYNEQFF. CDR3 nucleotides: TGTGCCAGCAGCGGAACTAGCGGGGTTTACAATGAGCAGTTCTTC.

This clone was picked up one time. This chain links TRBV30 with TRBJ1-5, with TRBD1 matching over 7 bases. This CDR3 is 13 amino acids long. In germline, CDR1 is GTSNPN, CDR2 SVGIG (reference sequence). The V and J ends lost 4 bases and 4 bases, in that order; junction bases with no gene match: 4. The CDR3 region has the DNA TGTGCCTGGAAGGGCAGGGGGAATCAGCCCCAGCATTTT. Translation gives CAWKGRGNQPQHF.

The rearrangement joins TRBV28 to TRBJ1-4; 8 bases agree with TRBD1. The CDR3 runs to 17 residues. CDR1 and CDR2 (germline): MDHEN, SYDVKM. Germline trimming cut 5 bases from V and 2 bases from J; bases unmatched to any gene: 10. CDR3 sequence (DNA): TGTGCCAGCAGTCCTCGGACAGGGAAGCGCACTAATGAAAAACTGTTTTTT. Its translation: CASSPRTGKRTNEKLFF.

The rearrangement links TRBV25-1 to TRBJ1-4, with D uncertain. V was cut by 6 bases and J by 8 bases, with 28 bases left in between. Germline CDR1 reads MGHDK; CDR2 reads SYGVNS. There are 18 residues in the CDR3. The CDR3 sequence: CASRGFDGNGRQEEKLFF. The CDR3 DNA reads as TGTGCCAGCAGAGGTTTCGACGGGAATGGGAGGCAAGAAGAAAAACTGTTTTTT.

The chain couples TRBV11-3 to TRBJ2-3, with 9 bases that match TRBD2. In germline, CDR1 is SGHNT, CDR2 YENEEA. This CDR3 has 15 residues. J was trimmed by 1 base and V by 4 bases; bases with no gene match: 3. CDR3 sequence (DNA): TGTGCCAGCAGCTACTCTAGCGGGGGCACAGATACGCAGTATTTT. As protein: CASSYSSGGTDTQYF.

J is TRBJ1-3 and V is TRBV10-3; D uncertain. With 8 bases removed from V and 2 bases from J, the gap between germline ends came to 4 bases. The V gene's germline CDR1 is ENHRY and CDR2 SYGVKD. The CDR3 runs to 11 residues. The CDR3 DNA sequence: TGTGCCATCTCAGCTGGAAACACCATATATTTT. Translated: CAISAGNTIYF.

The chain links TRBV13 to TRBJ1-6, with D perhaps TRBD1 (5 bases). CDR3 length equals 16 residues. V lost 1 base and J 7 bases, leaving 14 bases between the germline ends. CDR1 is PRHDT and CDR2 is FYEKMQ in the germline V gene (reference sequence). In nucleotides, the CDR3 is TGTGCCAGCAGCTTAGCTAGGCGGCAGGGAAATTCACCCCTCCACTTT. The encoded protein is CASSLARRQGNSPLHF.

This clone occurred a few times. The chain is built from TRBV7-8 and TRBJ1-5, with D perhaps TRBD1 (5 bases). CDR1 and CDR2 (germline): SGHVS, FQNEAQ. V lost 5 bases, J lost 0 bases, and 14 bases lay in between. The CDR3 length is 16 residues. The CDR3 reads CASSPTAGYSNQPQHF. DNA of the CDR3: TGTGCCAGCAGCCCCACGGCAGGGTATAGCAATCAGCCCCAGCATTTT.

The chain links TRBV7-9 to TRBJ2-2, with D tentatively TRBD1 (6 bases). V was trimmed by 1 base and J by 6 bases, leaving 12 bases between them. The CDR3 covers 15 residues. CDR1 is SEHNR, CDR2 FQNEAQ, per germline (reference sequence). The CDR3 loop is CASSLETGYAGELFF. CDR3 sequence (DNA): TGTGCCAGCAGCTTAGAGACAGGATACGCCGGGGAGCTGTTTTTT. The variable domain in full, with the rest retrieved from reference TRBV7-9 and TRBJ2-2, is DTGVSQNPRHKITKRGQNVTFRCDPISEHNRLYWYRQTLGQGPEFLTYFQNEAQLEKSRLLSDRFSAERPKGSFSTLEIQRTEQGDSAMYLCASSLETGYAGELFFGEGSRLTVL.

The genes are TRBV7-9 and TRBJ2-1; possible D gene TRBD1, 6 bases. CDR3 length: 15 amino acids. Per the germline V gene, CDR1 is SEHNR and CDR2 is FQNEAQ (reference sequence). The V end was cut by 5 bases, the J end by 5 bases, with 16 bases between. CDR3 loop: CASSPSHRDDNEQFF. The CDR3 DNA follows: TGTGCCAGCAGCCCGTCCCACAGGGACGACAATGAGCAGTTCTTC.

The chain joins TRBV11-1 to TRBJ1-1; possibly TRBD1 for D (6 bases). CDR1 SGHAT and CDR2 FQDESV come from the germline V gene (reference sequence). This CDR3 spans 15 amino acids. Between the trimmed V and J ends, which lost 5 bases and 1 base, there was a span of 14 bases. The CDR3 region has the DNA TGTGCCAGCAGCCCAGCAGGACAGACGAACACTGAAGCTTTCTTT. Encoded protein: CASSPAGQTNTEAFF.

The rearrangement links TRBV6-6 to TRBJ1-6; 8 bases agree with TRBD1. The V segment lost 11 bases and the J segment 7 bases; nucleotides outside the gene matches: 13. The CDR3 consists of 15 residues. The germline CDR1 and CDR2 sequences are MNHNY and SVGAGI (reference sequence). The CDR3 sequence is CAARGQDRDNSPLHF. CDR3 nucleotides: TGTGCCGCCAGGGGGCAAGACAGGGACAATTCACCCCTCCACTTT.

The CDR3 region is CATSFPSGGDTDTQYF. The CDR3 coding sequence is TGTGCCACCAGTTTCCCTAGCGGGGGGGACACAGATACGCAGTATTTT. The V gene is TRBV24-1, the J gene TRBJ2-3; 12 nucleotides match TRBD2. The junction had 5 bases not matched to a gene; V was cut back by 6 bases and J by 2 bases. Germline V gene data show CDR1 as KGHDR and CDR2 as SFDVKD. The CDR3 sequence is 16 residues long.

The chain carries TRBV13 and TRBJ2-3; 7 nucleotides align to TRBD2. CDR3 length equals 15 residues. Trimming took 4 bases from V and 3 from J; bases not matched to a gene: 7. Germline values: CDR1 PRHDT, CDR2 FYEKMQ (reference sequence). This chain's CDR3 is CASSSRLARTDTQYF. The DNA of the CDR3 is TGTGCCAGCAGCTCGCGACTAGCTAGAACAGATACGCAGTATTTT. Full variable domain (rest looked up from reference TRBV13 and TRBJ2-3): AAGVIQSPRHLIKEKRETATLKCYPIPRHDTVYWYQQGPGQDPQFLISFYEKMQSDKGSIPDRFSAQQFSDYHSELNMSSLELGDSALYFCASSSRLARTDTQYFGPGTRLTVL.

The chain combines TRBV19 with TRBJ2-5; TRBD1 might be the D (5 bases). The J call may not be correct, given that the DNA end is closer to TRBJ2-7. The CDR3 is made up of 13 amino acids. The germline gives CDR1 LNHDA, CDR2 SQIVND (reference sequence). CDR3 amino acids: CASSNRFIDEQYF. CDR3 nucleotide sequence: TGTGCCAGTAGTAACAGGTTTATCGACGAGCAGTACTTC.

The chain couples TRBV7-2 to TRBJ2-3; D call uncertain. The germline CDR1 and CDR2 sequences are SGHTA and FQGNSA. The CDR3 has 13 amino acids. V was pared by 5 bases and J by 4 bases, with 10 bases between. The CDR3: CASSEMISDTQYF. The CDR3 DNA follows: TGTGCCAGCAGCGAGATGATTTCAGATACGCAGTATTTT.

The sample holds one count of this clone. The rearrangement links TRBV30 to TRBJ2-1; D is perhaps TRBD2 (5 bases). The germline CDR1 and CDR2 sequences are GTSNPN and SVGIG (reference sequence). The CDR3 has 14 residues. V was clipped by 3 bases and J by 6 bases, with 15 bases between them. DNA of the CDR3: TGTGCCTGGAGACGAATTGAGCGGTTCAATGAGCAGTTCTTC. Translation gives CAWRRIERFNEQFF.

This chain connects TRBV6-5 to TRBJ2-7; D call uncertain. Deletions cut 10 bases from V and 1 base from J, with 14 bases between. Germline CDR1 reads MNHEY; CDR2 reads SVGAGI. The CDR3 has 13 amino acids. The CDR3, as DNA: TGTGCCACACACCCTGATAAATCCTACGAGCAGTACTTC. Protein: CATHPDKSYEQYF.